This passage covers 10 T cell receptor beta chains from one sample sequenced in a study of post-analysis software for immune sequencing data. Findings and limits, study-wide: Patients used four to six TRBV segments, including TRBV5-6, TRBV5-1 and TRBV20-1, more often than controls.

Researchers reported that TCR beta cDNA libraries carried unique molecular identifiers. MiXCR was run by TCRdb on the PCR reads, yielding one entry per CDR3 protein. Altogether 750,000 to 950,000 distinct CDR3 sequences are present, approximately 53% being singletons, with the ten largest covering 4.6%. Their cognate antigens are unknown. Sequencing used blood. These receptors were taken from a girl aged 5-17 years with multiple sclerosis.

The table lists this clonotype with many counts. CDR3: CASTTNRGTYEQYF. The CDR3 coding sequence is TGTGCCAGCACCACCAACAGGGGTACCTACGAGCAGTACTTC. The chain combines TRBV7-2 with TRBJ2-7; 7 bases agree with TRBD1. With 7 bases clipped from V and 2 bases from J, the junction kept 8 bases outside the gene matches. This CDR3 contains 14 residues. In germline, CDR1 is SGHTA, CDR2 FQGNSA. The full variable domain, with the rest looked up from reference TRBV7-2 and TRBJ2-7, is GAGVSQSPSNKVTEKGKDVELRCDPISGHTALYWYRQSLGQGLEFLIYFQGNSAPDKSGLPSDRFSAERTGGSVSTLTIQRTQQEDSAVYLCASTTNRGTYEQYFGPGTRLTVT.

This clonotype has just a few counts. This chain uses TRBV20-1 with TRBJ2-3; D gene ambiguous. CDR1 DFQATT and CDR2 SNEGSKA come from the germline V gene (reference sequence). V lost 1 base and J 7 bases, leaving 9 bases between the germline ends. The CDR3 contains 12 residues. CDR3 protein: CSARVGIHTQYF. CDR3 DNA sequence: TGCAGTGCTAGAGTAGGGATTCATACGCAGTATTTT.

The rearrangement joins TRBV12-3 or TRBV12-4 to TRBJ2-5; D is unresolved. Trimming took off 2 bases at V and 3 bases at J, with 7 bases between the two ends. The CDR3 is 13 amino acids. The CDR3 DNA reads TGTGCCAGCAGTTTAAGAGCAAAAGAGACCCAGTACTTC. This gives the protein CASSLRAKETQYF.

This sequence joins TRBV6-2 or TRBV6-3 and TRBJ2-7; D may be TRBD1 or TRBD2 (5 bases each). This CDR3 region has 14 residues. CDR1 MNHEY and CDR2 SVGEGT come from the germline V gene. Trimming removed 6 bases at V and 9 bases at J, with 21 bases between. CDR3 protein: CASRATGQSNGQYF. Here the CDR3 DNA reads TGTGCCAGCAGAGCCACGGGGCAGAGCAACGGGCAGTACTTC.

The chain uses TRBV7-9 and TRBJ1-2; 8 bases line up with TRBD1. The germline V gene encodes CDR1 SEHNR and CDR2 FQNEAQ (reference sequence). The junction had 9 bases not matched to a gene; V was cut back by 5 bases and J by 7 bases. This CDR3 region has 14 residues. CDR3 in DNA: TGTGCCAGCAGCGCAACGGGACAGGTTTCTGGCTACACCTTC. Residues: CASSATGQVSGYTF.

The sample holds a few counts of this clonotype. V usage is TRBV7-3 and J usage is TRBJ2-3; TRBD2 might be the D (5 bases). The V end lost 2 bases, the J end lost 2 bases, and 14 bases lay between the germline ends. Germline lookup yields CDR1 SGHTA and CDR2 FQGTGA. This CDR3 is built from 16 residues. DNA for the CDR3: TGTGCCAGCAGCTTATATGGGCGGGCAACCACAGATACGCAGTATTTT. It codes for CASSLYGRATTDTQYF.

The V and J genes are TRBV6-5 and TRBJ2-1; 9 positions agree with TRBD2. Germline V lookup: CDR1 MNHEY, CDR2 SVGAGI. The CDR3 spans 14 residues. The J segment lost 10 bases and the V segment lost 10 bases, leaving 14 bases of the junction unmatched. CDR3 amino acids: CATRSSGIPGEQFF. The CDR3 region has the DNA TGTGCCACCCGCTCTAGCGGGATTCCGGGGGAGCAGTTCTTC.

This chain uses TRBV10-3 with TRBJ2-7; weak D call: TRBD1 (7 bases). CDR3 length: 16 residues. Germline V gene data show CDR1 as ENHRY and CDR2 as SYGVKD. V was cut by 4 bases and J by 6 bases, with 22 bases left in between. The CDR3 DNA reads as TGTGCCATCAGTGGCATTCGGACAGGAGGGTCGTTCGAGCAGTACTTC. Protein sequence: CAISGIRTGGSFEQYF.

The V call is TRBV6-4, the J call TRBJ2-1; D may be TRBD1 or TRBD2 (6 bases each). V was cut by 1 base and J by 1 base, with 11 bases left in between. Germline CDR1 reads MRHNA; CDR2 reads SNTAGT. The CDR3 consists of 16 residues. The CDR3: CASSDLGGASYNEQFF. CDR3 nucleotide sequence: TGTGCCAGCAGTGACTTGGGGGGCGCGTCCTACAATGAGCAGTTCTTC.

The V gene is TRBV5-1, the J gene TRBJ2-3; 10 bases agree with TRBD2. The CDR3 spans 14 residues. Germline CDR1 is SGHRS and CDR2 is YFSETQ. Trimming removed 0 bases from V and 13 bases from J; junction bases left unmatched: 8. CDR3 sequence: CASSLAQRGGEEYF. CDR3 nucleotide sequence: TGCGCCAGCAGCTTGGCCCAGCGGGGGGGCGAGGAGTATTTT.